The source of this T cell receptor (beta chain) is a study of identifying expanded T cells in peripheral blood. No infections or other immune events were documented during collection. Assay used: immunoSEQ multiplex PCR; TCRdb lists only in-frame clones, some missing. In the table there are under 150,000 clones, around four fifths of which are singletons. Study-level points and caveats: Over about two and four weeks, about 17 and 20 clones changed, versus 1.2 between replicates.

As concerns this clone: Its antigen is not identified.

The V gene's germline CDR1 is PRHDT and CDR2 FYEKMQ (reference sequence). V trimming: 5 bases; J trimming: 5 bases; junction bases outside the gene matches: 5. The CDR3 sequence is 13 residues long. The sample comprised blood. This sequence joins TRBV13 and TRBJ2-7; 8 bases align to TRBD1. The TCR was taken from a person aged 18-70 years in good health. The CDR3 DNA follows: TGTGCCAGCAGCGACAGGGGTCCAAACGAGCAGTACTTC. Translation gives CASSDRGPNEQYF.